The clone carrying this T cell receptor beta chain has more than one count but fewer than ten. Antigen specificity is unknown. This sample stems from a study of T cells in Graves' hyperthyroidism and ophthalmopathy. Whole-study findings and limits: Median prediction lead before ophthalmopathy onset was 6.5 months with the model.

Regions amplified from RNA transcripts were the TCR beta CDR3 regions. HTBI primers were used for first-round RT-PCR of the TCR CDR3. Each CDR3 protein gets one entry after TCRdb re-called the multiplex PCR reads with MiXCR. The table has about 840,000 distinct CDR3 sequences, 35% to 45% seen once. Sample: blood. The sequence was obtained from a man aged 18-30 years with Graves' hyperthyroidism.

The CDR3 loop is CASYKGAGSPLHF. DNA for the CDR3: TGTGCCAGCTATAAGGGGGCAGGGTCACCCCTCCACTTT. The J gene is TRBJ1-6, the V gene TRBV6-1; 7 bases map to TRBD1. This CDR3 has 13 amino acids. Germline V lookup: CDR1 MNHNS, CDR2 SASEGT. J was trimmed by 10 bases and V by 8 bases; bases with no gene match: 8.